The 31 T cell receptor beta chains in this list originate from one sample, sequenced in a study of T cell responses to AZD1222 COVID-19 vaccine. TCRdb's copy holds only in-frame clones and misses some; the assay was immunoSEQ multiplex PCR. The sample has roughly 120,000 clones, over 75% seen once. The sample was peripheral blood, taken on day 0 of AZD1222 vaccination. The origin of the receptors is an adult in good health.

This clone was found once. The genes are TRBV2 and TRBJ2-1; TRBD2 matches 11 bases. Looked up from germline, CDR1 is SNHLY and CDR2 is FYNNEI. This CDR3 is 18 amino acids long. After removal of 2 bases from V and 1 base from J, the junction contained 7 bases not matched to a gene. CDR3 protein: CASSERLAGGGSYNEQFF. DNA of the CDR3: TGTGCCAGCAGTGAAAGGCTAGCGGGGGGTGGTTCCTACAATGAGCAGTTCTTC.

In DNA, the CDR3 is TGTGCCAGCAGCTTGGCCGATAGCGTTAATCAGCCCCAGCATTTT. It translates to CASSLADSVNQPQHF. The chain is built from TRBV5-8 and TRBJ1-5; D ambiguous. This CDR3 region has 15 residues. V lost 0 bases to trimming and J lost 4 bases, with 11 bases between them. Germline-derived CDR1 and CDR2 are SGHTS and YDEGEE.

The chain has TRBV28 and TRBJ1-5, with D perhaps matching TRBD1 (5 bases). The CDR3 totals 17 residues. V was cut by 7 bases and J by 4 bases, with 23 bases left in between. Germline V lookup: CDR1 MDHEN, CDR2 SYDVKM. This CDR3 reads CASTRRVGGTLNQPQHF. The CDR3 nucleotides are TGTGCCAGCACGCGTCGTGTGGGGGGGACTCTGAATCAGCCCCAGCATTTT.

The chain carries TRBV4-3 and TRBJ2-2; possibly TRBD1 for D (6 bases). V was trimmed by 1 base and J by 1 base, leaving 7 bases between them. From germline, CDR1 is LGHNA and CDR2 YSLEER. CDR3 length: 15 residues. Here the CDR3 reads CASSQGGGNTGELFF. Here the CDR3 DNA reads TGCGCCAGCAGCCAAGGAGGGGGGAACACCGGGGAGCTGTTTTTT.

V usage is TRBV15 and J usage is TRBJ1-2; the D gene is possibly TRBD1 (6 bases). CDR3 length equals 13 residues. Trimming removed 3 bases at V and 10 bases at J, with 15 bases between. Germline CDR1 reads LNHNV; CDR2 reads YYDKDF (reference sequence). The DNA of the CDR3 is TGTGCCACCAGCAGGAGTACACAGGGTGACTACACCTTC. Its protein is CATSRSTQGDYTF.

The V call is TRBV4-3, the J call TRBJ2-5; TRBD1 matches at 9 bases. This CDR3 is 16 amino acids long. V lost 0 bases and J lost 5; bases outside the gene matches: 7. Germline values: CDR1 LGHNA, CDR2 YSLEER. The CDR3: CASSQDRQGGPETQYF. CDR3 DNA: TGCGCCAGCAGCCAAGATCGACAGGGGGGCCCGGAGACCCAGTACTTC.

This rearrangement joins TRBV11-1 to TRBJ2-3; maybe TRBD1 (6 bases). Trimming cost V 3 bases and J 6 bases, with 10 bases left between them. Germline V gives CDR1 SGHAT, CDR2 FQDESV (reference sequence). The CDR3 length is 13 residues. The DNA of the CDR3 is TGTGCCAGCAGCTTTGCAGGGGTGGATACGCAGTATTTT. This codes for CASSFAGVDTQYF.

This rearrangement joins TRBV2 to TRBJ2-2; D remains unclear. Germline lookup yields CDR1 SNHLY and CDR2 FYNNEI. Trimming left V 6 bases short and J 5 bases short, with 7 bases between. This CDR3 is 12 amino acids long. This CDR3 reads CASRAMTGELFF. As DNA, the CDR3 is TGTGCCAGCAGGGCTATGACCGGGGAGCTGTTTTTT.

As DNA, the CDR3 is TGTGCCAGCAGTTACACGGACCCGGGACTAGTTGCGGAGACCCAGTACTTC. Encoded protein: CASSYTDPGLVAETQYF. This chain connects TRBV6-2 or TRBV6-3 to TRBJ2-5; TRBD2 agrees at 8 bases. The length of the CDR3 is 17 residues. With 2 bases clipped from V and 5 bases from J, the junction kept 13 bases outside the gene matches. CDR1 is MNHEY and CDR2 is SVGEGT in the germline V gene.

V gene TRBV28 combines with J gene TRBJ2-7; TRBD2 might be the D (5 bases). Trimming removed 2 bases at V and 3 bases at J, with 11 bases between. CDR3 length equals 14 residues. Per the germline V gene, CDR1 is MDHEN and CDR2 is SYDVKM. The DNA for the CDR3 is TGTGCCAGCAGTTTACCCAGGACTTACTACGAGCAGTACTTC. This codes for CASSLPRTYYEQYF.

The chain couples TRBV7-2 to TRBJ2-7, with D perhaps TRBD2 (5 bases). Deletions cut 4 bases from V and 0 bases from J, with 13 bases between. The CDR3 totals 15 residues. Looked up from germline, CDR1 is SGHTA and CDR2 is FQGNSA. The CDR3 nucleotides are TGTGCCAGCAGCTCAGCGGCCTCAATCTCCTACGAGCAGTACTTC. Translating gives CASSSAASISYEQYF.

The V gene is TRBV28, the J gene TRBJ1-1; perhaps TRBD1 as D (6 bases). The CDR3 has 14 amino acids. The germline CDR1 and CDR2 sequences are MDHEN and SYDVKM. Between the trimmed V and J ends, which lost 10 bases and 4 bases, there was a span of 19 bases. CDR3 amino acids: CATSTGGWSTEAFF. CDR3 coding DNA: TGTGCCACTTCTACGGGGGGCTGGTCCACTGAAGCTTTCTTT.

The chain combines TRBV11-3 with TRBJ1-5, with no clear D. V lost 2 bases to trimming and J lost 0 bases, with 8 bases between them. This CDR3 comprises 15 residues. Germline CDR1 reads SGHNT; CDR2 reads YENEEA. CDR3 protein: CASSLRRYSNQPQHF. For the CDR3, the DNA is TGTGCCAGCAGCTTACGGAGATATAGCAATCAGCCCCAGCATTTT.

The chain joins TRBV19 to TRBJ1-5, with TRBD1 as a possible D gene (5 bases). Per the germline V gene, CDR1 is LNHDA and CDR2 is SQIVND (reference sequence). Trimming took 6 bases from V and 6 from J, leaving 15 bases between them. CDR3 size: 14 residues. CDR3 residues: CASSLRVLSQPQHF. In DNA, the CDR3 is TGTGCCAGTAGCCTCAGGGTTTTGAGTCAGCCCCAGCATTTT. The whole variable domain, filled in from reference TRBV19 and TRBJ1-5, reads DGGITQSPKYLFRKEGQNVTLSCEQNLNHDAMYWYRQDPGQGLRLIYYSQIVNDFQKGDIAEGYSVSREKKESFPLTVTSAQKNPTAFYLCASSLRVLSQPQHFGDGTRLSIL.

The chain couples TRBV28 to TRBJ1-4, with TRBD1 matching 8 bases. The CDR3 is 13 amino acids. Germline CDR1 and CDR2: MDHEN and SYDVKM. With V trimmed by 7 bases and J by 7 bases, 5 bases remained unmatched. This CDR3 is CASNRDRGEKLFF. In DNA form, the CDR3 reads TGTGCCAGCAACCGTGACAGGGGTGAAAAACTGTTTTTT. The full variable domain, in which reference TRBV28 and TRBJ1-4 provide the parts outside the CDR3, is DVKVTQSSRYLVKRTGEKVFLECVQDMDHENMFWYRQDPGLGLRLIYFSYDVKMKEKGDIPEGYSVSREKKERFSLILESASTNQTSMYLCASNRDRGEKLFFGSGTQLSVL.

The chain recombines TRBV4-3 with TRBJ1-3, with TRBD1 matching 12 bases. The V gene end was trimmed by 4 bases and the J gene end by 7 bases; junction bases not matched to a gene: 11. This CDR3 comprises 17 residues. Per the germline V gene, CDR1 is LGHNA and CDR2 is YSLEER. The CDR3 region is CASSRTGTGGSYNTIYF. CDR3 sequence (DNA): TGCGCCAGCAGCCGAACCGGGACAGGGGGCTCGTACAACACCATATATTTT.

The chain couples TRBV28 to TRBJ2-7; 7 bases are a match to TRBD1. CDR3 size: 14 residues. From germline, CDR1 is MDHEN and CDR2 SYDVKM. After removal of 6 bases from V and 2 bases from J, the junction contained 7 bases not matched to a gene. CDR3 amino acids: CASRLTGFTYEQYF. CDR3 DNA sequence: TGTGCCAGCAGACTGACAGGGTTTACCTACGAGCAGTACTTC.

The CDR3 region has the DNA TGTGCCAGCACCAATAACATCGGGACAGGACCGAAGGGACTGTTTTTT. Amino acid sequence: CASTNNIGTGPKGLFF. This chain links TRBV28 with TRBJ1-4; 8 bases align to TRBD1. The CDR3 covers 16 residues. With V trimmed by 7 bases and J by 13 bases, 20 bases remained unmatched. The V gene's germline CDR1 is MDHEN and CDR2 SYDVKM.

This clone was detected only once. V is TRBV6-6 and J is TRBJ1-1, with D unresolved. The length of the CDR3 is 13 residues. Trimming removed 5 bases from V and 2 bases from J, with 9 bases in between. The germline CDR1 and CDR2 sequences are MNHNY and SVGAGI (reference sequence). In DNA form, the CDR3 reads TGTGCCAGCAGTGAGAGGGAAAACACTGAAGCTTTCTTT. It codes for CASSERENTEAFF.

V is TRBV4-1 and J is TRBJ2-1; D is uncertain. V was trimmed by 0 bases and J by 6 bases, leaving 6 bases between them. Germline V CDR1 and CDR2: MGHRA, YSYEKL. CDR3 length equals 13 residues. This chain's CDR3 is CASSQDGFNEQFF. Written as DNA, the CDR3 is TGCGCCAGCAGCCAAGATGGTTTCAATGAGCAGTTCTTC.

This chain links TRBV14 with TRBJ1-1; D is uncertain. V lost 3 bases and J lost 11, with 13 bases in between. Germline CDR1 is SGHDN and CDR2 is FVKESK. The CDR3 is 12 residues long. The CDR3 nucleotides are TGTGCCAGCAGCCAGACGGGCCTGAACGCTTTCTTT. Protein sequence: CASSQTGLNAFF.

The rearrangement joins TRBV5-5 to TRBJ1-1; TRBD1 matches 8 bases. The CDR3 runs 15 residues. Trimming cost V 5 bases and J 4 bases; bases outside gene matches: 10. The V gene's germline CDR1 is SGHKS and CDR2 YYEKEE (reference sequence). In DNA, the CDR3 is TGTGCCAGCAGGGAGACACAGGGGGTGGGCACTGAAGCTTTCTTT. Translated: CASRETQGVGTEAFF. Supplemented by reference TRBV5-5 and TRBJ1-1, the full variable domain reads DAGVTQSPTHLIKTRGQQVTLRCSPISGHKSVSWYQQVLGQGPQFIFQYYEKEERGRGNFPDRFSARQFPNYSSELNVNALLLGDSALYLCASRETQGVGTEAFFGQGTRLTVV.

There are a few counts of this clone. The CDR3 nucleotides read TGTGCCTGTGGACAATTCTCGGGCTACACCTTC. Amino acid sequence: CACGQFSGYTF. The chain combines TRBV30 with TRBJ1-2; D may be TRBD1 (5 bases). The CDR3 loop spans 11 amino acids. CDR1 and CDR2 (germline): GTSNPN, SVGIG (reference sequence). V gave up 6 bases and J gave up 8 bases, with 13 bases separating them.

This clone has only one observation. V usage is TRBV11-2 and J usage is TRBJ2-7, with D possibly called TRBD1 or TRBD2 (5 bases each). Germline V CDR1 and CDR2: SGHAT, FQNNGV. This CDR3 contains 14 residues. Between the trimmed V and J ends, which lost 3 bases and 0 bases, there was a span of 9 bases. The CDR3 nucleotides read TGTGCCAGCAGCTTGAAGGGGAGCTCCTACGAGCAGTACTTC. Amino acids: CASSLKGSSYEQYF.

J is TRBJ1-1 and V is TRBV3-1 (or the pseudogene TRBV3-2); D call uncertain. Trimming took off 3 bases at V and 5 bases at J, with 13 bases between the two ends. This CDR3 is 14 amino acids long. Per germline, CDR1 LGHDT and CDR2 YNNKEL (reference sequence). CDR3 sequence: CASSQHQGATEAFF. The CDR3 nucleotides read TGTGCCAGCAGCCAGCACCAAGGCGCGACTGAAGCTTTCTTT.

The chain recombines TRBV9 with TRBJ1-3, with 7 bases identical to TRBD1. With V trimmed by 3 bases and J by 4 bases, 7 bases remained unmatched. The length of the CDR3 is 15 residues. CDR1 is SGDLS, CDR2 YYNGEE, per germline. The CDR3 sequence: CASSAQTGIGNTIYF. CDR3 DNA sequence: TGTGCCAGCAGCGCCCAGACAGGGATCGGAAACACCATATATTTT.

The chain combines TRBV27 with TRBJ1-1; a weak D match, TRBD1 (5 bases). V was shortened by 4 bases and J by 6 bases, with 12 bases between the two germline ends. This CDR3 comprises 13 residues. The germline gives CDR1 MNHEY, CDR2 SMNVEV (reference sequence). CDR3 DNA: TGTGCCAGCAGTTCAAGGTGGGGGTCTGAAGCTTTCTTT. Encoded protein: CASSSRWGSEAFF.

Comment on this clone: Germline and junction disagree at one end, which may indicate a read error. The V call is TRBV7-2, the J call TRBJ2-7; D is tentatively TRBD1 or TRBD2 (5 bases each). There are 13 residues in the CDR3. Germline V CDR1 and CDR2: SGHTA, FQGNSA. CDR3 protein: CASSVPGRKNGDF. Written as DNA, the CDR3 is TGTGCCAGCAGCGTCCCGGGACGGAAGAACGGGGACTTC.

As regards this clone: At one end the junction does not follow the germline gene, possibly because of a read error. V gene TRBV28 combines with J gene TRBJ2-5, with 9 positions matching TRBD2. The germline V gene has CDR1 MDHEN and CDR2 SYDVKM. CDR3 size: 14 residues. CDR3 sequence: CASSLAGGQGTQYF. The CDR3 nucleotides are TGTGCCAGCAGTTTAGCGGGAGGGCAAGGGACCCAGTACTTC.

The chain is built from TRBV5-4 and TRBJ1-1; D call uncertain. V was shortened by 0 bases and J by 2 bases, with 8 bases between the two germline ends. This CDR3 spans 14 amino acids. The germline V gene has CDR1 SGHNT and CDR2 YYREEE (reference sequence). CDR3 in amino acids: CASSLGVLNTEAFF. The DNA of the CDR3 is TGTGCCAGCAGCTTGGGGGTTCTAAACACTGAAGCTTTCTTT. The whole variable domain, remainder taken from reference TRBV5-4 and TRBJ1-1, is ETGVTQSPTHLIKTRGQQVTLRCSSQSGHNTVSWYQQALGQGPQFIFQYYREEENGRGNFPPRFSGLQFPNYSSELNVNALELDDSALYLCASSLGVLNTEAFFGQGTRLTVV.

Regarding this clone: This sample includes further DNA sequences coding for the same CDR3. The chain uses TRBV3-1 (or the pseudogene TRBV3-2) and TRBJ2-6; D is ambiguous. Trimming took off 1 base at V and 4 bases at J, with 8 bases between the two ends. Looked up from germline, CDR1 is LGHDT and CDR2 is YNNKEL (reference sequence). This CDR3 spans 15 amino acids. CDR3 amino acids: CASSQGRAGANVLTF. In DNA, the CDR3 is TGTGCCAGCAGCCAAGGAAGGGCCGGGGCCAACGTCCTGACTTTC.